The source of this T cell receptor (beta chain) is a study of blood T cell repertoires in COVID-19. The V end was cut by 2 bases, the J end by 3 bases, with 16 bases between. CDR1 is SEHNR and CDR2 is FQNEAQ in the germline V gene (reference sequence). The CDR3 loop spans 16 amino acids. As handled by the study authors: Amplification with reference gene primers provided the estimates of nucleated cell counts. Sequenced by immunoSEQ multiplex PCR; TCRdb stores in-frame clones only, minus some. The DNA gave D and trimming, while V, J and clone size come from that table. The table shows about 480,000 clones, with 89% occurring only once. Seattle enrolled patients during active infection and tracked them longitudinally.

Sample: peripheral blood. The rearrangement joins TRBV7-9 to TRBJ1-1; no reliable D call. This clonotype was obtained from a man aged 18 to 35 with COVID-19, enrolled during active disease. The CDR3 DNA is TGTGCCAGCAGCTTATTCGGGGTCCTCCGGGACACTGAAGCTTTCTTT. This gives the protein CASSLFGVLRDTEAFF.